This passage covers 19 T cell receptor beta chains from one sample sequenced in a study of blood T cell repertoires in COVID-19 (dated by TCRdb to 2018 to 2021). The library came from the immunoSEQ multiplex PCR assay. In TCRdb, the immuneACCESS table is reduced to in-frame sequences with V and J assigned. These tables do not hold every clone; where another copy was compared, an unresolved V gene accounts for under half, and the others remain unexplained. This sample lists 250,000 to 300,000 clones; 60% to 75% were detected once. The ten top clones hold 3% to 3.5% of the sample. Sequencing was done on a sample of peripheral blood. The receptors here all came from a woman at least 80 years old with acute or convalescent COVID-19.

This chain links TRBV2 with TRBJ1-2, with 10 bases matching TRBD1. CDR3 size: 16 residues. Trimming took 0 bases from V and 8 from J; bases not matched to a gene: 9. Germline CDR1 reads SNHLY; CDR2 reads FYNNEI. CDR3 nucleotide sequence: TGTGCCAGCAGTGAAGCTTTGGGGTTGGGACAGGGGGGCTACACCTTC. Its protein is CASSEALGLGQGGYTF.

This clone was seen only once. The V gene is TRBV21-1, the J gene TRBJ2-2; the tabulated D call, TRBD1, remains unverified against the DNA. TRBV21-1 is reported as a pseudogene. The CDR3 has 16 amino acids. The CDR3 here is CASSKLIARNTGELFF. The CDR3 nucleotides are TGTGCCAGCAGCAAATTGATCGCCAGGAACACCGGGGAGCTGTTTTTT.

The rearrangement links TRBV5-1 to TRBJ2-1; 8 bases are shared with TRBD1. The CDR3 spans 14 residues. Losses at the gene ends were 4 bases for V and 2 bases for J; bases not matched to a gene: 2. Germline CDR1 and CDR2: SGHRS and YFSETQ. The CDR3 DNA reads TGCGCCAGCAGCACGGGACAGGCCTACAATGAGCAGTTCTTC. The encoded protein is CASSTGQAYNEQFF.

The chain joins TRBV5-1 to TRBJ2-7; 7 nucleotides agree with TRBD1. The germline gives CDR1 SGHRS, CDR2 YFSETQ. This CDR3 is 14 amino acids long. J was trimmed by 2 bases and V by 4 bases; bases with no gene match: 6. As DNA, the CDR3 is TGCGCCAGCAGCGCCACAGGGGACACCTACGAGCAGTACTTC. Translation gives CASSATGDTYEQYF.

The CDR3 DNA follows: TGTGCCAGCAGCTTTAAGGGGGCGTATGGCTACACCTTC. It yields the protein CASSFKGAYGYTF. The chain links TRBV5-4 to TRBJ1-2, with TRBD1 matching over 7 bases. The V gene end was trimmed by 2 bases and the J gene end by 5 bases; junction bases not matched to a gene: 3. Germline assignment: CDR1 SGHNT and CDR2 YYREEE (reference sequence). The CDR3 is 13 amino acids.

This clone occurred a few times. CDR3 in amino acids: CASSLPGTGVEQYF. CDR3 nucleotide sequence: TGCGCCAGCAGCTTACCCGGGACAGGGGTCGAGCAGTACTTC. This chain joins TRBV5-1 and TRBJ2-7, with 10 bases lining up with TRBD1. V trimming: 2 bases; J trimming: 6 bases; junction bases outside the gene matches: 5. The CDR3 extends over 14 amino acids. In germline, CDR1 is SGHRS, CDR2 YFSETQ.

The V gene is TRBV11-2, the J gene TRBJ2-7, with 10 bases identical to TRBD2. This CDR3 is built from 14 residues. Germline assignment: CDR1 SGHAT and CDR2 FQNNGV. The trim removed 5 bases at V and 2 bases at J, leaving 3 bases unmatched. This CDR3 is CASSRAGGTYEQYF. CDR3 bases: TGTGCCAGCAGCCGAGCGGGAGGGACCTACGAGCAGTACTTC.

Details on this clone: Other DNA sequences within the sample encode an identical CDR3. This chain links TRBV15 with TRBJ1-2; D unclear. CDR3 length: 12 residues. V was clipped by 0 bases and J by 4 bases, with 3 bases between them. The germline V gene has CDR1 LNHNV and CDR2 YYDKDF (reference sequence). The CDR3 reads CATSRDRYGYTF. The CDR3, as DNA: TGTGCCACCAGCAGAGACCGCTATGGCTACACCTTC.

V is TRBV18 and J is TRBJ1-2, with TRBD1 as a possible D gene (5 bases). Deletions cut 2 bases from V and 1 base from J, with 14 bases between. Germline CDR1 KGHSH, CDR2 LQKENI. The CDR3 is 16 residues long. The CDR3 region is CASSPVQDIINYGYTF. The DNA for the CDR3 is TGTGCCAGCTCACCAGTGCAGGACATAATTAACTATGGCTACACCTTC.

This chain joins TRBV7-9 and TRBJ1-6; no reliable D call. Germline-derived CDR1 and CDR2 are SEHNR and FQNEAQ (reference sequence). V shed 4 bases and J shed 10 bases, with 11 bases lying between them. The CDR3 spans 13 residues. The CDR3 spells CASSWMRQSPLHF. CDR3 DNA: TGTGCCAGCAGCTGGATGAGGCAATCACCCCTCCACTTT.

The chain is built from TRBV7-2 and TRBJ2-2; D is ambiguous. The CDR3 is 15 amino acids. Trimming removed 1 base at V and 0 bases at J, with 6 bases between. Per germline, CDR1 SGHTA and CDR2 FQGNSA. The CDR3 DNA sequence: TGTGCCAGCAGCTTAGTATCCCCGAACACCGGGGAGCTGTTTTTT. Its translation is CASSLVSPNTGELFF.

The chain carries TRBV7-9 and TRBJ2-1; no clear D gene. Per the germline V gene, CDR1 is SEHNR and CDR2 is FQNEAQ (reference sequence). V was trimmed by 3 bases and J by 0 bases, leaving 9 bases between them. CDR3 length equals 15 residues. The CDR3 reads CASSFESNSYNEQFF. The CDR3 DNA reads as TGTGCCAGCAGCTTCGAGTCGAACTCCTACAATGAGCAGTTCTTC. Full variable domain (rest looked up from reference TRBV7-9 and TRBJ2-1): DTGVSQNPRHKITKRGQNVTFRCDPISEHNRLYWYRQTLGQGPEFLTYFQNEAQLEKSRLLSDRFSAERPKGSFSTLEIQRTEQGDSAMYLCASSFESNSYNEQFFGPGTRLTVL.

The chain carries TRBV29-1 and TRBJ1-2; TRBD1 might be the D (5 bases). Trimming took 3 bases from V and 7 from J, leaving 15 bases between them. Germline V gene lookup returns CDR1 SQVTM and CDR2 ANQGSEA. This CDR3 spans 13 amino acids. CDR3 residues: CSVDFGGSIGYTF. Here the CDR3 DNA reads TGCAGCGTTGACTTCGGGGGATCCATTGGCTACACCTTC.

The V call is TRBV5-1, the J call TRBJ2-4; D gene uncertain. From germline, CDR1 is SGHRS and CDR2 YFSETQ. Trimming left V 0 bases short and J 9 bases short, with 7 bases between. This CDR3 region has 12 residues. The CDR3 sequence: CASSLEFSIQYF. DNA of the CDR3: TGCGCCAGCAGCTTGGAATTCAGCATTCAGTACTTC.

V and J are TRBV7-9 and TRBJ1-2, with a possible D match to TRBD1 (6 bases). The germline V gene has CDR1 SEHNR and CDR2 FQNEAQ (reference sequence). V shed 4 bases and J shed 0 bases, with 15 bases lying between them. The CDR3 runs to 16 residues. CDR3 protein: CASSSPEDSANYGYTF. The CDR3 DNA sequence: TGTGCCAGCAGCTCTCCCGAGGACAGCGCTAACTATGGCTACACCTTC.

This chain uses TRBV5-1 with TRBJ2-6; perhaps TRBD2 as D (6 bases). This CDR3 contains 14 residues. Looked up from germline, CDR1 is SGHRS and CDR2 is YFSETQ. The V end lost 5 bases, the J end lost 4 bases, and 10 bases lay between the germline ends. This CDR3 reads CASREGNGANVLTF. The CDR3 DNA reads TGCGCCAGCAGGGAGGGTAACGGGGCCAACGTCCTGACTTTC.

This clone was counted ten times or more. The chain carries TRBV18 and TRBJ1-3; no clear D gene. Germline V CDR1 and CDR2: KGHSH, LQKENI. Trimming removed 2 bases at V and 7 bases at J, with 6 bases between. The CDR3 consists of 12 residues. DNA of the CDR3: TGTGCCAGCTCACCAAACTTTAACACCATATATTTT. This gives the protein CASSPNFNTIYF.

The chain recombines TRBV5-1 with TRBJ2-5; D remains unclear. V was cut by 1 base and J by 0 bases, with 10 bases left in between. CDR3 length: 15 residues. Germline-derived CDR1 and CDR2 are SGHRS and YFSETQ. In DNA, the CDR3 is TGCGCCAGCAGCTTGACTGGCAGGAACCAAGAGACCCAGTACTTC. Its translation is CASSLTGRNQETQYF.

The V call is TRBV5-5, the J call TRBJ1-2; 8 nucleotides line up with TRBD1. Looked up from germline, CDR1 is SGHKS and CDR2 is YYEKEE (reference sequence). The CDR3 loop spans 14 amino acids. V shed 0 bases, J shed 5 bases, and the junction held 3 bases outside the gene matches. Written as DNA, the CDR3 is TGTGCCAGCAGCTTGGAACAGGGGGTATATGGCTACACCTTC. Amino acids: CASSLEQGVYGYTF.